What follows is one TCR beta chain and its context. No antigen is known for it. This record comes from a study of pediatric ulcerative colitis. The protocol was immunoSEQ multiplex PCR, while the TCRdb copy is restricted to in-frame clones and leaves out a portion. The table includes about 16,000 clones, about 80% detected once. Study conclusions and caveats: All ulcerative colitis patients, but no controls, carried two rectal clonotypes. Clonal expansions reduced rectal repertoire diversity in acute severe colitis.

The CDR3 extends over 13 amino acids. The V end was cut by 5 bases, the J end by 1 base, with 8 bases between. Germline CDR1 and CDR2: MNHNS and SASEGT. One to two pinch biopsies were taken from the rectum during colonoscopy. Sequenced: gut tissue. This receptor was taken from a boy between 10 and 17 years old who was a control in a study of pediatric ulcerative colitis. The chain is built from TRBV6-1 and TRBJ1-1; D uncertain. Here the CDR3 reads CASSNKGNTEAFF. For the CDR3, the DNA is TGTGCCAGCAGTAATAAAGGGAACACTGAAGCTTTCTTT.